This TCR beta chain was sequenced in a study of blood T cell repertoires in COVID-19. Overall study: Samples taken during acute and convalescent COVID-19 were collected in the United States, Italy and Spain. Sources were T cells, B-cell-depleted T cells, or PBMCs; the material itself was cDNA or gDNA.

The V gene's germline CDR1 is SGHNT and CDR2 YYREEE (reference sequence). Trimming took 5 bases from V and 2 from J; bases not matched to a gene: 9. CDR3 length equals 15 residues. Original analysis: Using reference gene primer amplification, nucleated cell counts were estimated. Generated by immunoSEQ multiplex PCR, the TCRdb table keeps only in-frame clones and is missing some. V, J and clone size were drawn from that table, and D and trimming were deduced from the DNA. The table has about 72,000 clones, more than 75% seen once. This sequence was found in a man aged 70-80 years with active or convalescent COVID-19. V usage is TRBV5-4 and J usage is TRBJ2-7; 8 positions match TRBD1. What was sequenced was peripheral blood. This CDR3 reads CASSPAGTGAYEQYF. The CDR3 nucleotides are TGTGCCAGCAGTCCAGCCGGGACAGGTGCCTACGAGCAGTACTTC. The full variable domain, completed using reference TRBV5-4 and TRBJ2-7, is ETGVTQSPTHLIKTRGQQVTLRCSSQSGHNTVSWYQQALGQGPQFIFQYYREEENGRGNFPPRFSGLQFPNYSSELNVNALELDDSALYLCASSPAGTGAYEQYFGPGTRLTVT.